These T cell receptor beta chains were read from a single sample in a study of T cell repertoires in cytomegalovirus infection. Using its own MiXCR run on the reads, TCRdb lists one record per CDR3 protein. The sample carries around 360,000 distinct CDR3 sequences, roughly 34% recorded once. Their antigen targets remain unknown. The sample was cultured PBMCs, taken from culture after CMV antigen stimulation. These receptors came from a human donor in good health (CMV status not recorded). Some clones in this sample may be carry-over from other donors' samples. Both conserved end residues are part of each CDR3. D genes are given only for firm matches. Part of the rows lack a size; the others show once, few, many or a class for expanded clones.

v_call	j_call	d_call	clone_size	cdr3_nt	cdr3_aa
TRBV12-3/TRBV12-4	TRBJ1-2	NA	few	TGTGCCAGCAGCCGGCAATCTAACTATGGCTACACCTTC	CASSRQSNYGYTF
TRBV7-2	TRBJ2-2	TRBD1	NA	TGTGCCAGCAGCTCTCCCCGGCAGGGGGCGAGCACCGGGGAGCTGTTTTTT	CASSSPRQGASTGELFF
TRBV29-1	TRBJ2-1	TRBD2	NA	TGCAGCGTTGAAGATCTTCTAGCGGGAGTATACAATGAGCAGTTCTTC	CSVEDLLAGVYNEQFF
TRBV4-3	TRBJ1-6	TRBD1	NA	TGCGCCAGCAGCCAGGATGGACAGGCCTATAATTCACCCCTCCACTTT	CASSQDGQAYNSPLHF
TRBV20-1	TRBJ1-5	NA	NA	TGCAGTGCTTCTACAGAGGGGCGGGATCAGCCCCAGCATTTT	CSASTEGRDQPQHF
TRBV27	TRBJ2-1	TRBD1	once	TGTGCCAGCAGTACCCGGGACAGAAACAATGAGCAGTTCTTC	CASSTRDRNNEQFF
TRBV19	TRBJ1-1	TRBD1	NA	TGTGCCAGTAGTACCCGACAGGGTGGGATGAACACTGAAGCTTTCTTT	CASSTRQGGMNTEAFF
TRBV7-2	TRBJ2-7	TRBD2	few	TGTGCCAGCAGCCTTCAGGGAGGGGCCTACGAGCAGTACTTC	CASSLQGGAYEQYF
TRBV19	TRBJ2-1	TRBD2	NA	TGTGCCAGTAGTATCGTTACTAGCGGATACAATGAGCAGTTCTTC	CASSIVTSGYNEQFF
TRBV12-3/TRBV12-4	TRBJ1-2	NA	NA	TGTGCCAGCAGTTTAGAGTTGAGAGGCTACACCTTC	CASSLELRGYTF
TRBV28	TRBJ1-2	NA	NA	TGTGCCAGCAGTCCACGGGAGGTCCCCTACACCTTC	CASSPREVPYTF